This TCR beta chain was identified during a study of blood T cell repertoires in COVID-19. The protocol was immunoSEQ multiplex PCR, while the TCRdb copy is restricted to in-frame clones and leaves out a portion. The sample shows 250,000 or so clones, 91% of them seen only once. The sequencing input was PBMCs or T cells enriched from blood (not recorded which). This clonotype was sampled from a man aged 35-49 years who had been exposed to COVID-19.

CDR3 in amino acids: CASSQYRGAPEANVLTF. In DNA form, the CDR3 reads TGCGCCAGCAGCCAATACAGGGGTGCCCCCGAGGCCAACGTCCTGACTTTC. This chain uses TRBV4-3 with TRBJ2-6; 7 bases are a match to TRBD1. Trimming cost V 2 bases and J 6 bases; bases outside gene matches: 10. This CDR3 contains 17 residues. Germline V gene data show CDR1 as LGHNA and CDR2 as YSLEER.